The T cell receptor (beta chain) described here comes from a study of cytomegalovirus exposure and HLA in healthy donors. Study results and caveats: Productive status was seen about 90% or about 30% of the time for most TCR beta V segments in an earlier analysis.

The PCR had 60 Vbeta and 13 Jbeta primers. Assay used: immunoSEQ multiplex PCR; TCRdb lists only in-frame clones, some missing. This table holds approximately 170,000 clones, roughly four fifths found once. Every donor was a healthy person donating bone marrow. The CDR3 consists of 16 residues. The junction had 12 bases not matched to a gene; V was cut back by 6 bases and J by 5 bases. Germline V gene sequence: CDR1 LNHDA, CDR2 SQIVND (reference sequence). On this clone: Its antigen is not identified.

The chain couples TRBV19 to TRBJ2-1, with 8 bases identical to TRBD2. This TCR was sampled from a man between 40 and 49 years old in good health and CMV-seronegative. The sequenced sample was PBMCs. The CDR3: CASRPPGGEGHNEQFF. Written as DNA, the CDR3 is TGTGCCAGTAGACCCCCGGGGGGGGAGGGGCACAATGAGCAGTTCTTC.